This TCR beta chain came from a study of T cell responses to AZD1222 COVID-19 vaccine. General study points: Seropositive status at baseline applied to only a handful of AZD1222 recipients. Clonal diversity was possibly underestimated, and the donors were mostly white British, with more females.

V was trimmed by 0 bases and J by 0 bases, leaving 8 bases between them. Germline V gene sequence: CDR1 KGHDR, CDR2 SFDVKD. CDR3 size: 16 residues. Concerning this clone: Its antigen is not known.

Profiled with immunoSEQ multiplex PCR; TCRdb holds only in-frame clones, not every one. The sample shows about 160,000 clones, 90% to 95% of them seen only once. The chain has TRBV24-1 and TRBJ2-1; no clear D gene. The sequenced sample was peripheral blood, obtained on day 0 of MenACWY control vaccination. The sequence was collected from an adult in good health. This CDR3 is CATSDLRVSSYNEQFF. CDR3 DNA sequence: TGTGCCACCAGTGATTTGCGGGTCAGCTCCTACAATGAGCAGTTCTTC.